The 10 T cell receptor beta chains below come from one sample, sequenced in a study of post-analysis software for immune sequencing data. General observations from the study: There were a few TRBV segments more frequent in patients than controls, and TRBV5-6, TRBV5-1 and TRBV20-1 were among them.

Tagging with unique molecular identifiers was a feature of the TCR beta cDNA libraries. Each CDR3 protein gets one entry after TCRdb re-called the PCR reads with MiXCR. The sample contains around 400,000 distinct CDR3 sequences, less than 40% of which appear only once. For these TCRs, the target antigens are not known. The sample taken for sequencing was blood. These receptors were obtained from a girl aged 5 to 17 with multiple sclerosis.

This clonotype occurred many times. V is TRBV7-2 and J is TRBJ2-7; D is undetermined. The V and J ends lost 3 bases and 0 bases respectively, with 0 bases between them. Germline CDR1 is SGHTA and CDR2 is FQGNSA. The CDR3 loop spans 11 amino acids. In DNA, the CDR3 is TGTGCCAGCAGCTTCTCCTACGAGCAGTACTTC. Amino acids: CASSFSYEQYF.

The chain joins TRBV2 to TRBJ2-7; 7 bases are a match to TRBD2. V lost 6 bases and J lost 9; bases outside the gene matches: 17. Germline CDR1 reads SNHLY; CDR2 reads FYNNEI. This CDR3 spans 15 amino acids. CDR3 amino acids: CASRFSRDGGLTQYF. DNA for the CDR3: TGTGCCAGCAGGTTCTCCCGGGACGGGGGGTTAACGCAGTACTTC.

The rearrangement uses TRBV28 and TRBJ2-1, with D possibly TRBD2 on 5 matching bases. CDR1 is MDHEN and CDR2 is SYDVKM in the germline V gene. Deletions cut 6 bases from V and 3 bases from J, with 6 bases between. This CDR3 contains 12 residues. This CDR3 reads CASRGDYNEQFF. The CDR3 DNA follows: TGTGCCAGCAGGGGAGACTACAATGAGCAGTTCTTC.

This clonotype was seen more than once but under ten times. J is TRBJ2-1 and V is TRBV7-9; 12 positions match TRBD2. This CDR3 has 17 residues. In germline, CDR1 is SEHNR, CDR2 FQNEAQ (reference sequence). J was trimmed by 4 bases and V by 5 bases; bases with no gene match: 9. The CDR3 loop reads CASSQGLAGSRYNEQFF. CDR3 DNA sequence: TGTGCCAGCAGCCAAGGACTAGCGGGGAGTCGATACAATGAGCAGTTCTTC.

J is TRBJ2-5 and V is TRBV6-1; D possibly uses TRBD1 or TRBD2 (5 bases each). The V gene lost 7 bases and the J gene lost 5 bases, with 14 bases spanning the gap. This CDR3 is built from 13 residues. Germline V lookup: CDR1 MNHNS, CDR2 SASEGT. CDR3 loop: CASNGGGSETQYF. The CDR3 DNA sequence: TGTGCCAGCAATGGGGGTGGGTCGGAGACCCAGTACTTC.

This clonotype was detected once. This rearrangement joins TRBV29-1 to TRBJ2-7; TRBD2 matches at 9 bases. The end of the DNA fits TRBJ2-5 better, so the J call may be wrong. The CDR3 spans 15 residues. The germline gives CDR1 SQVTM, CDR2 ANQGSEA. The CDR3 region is CSVGHSGGPGETQYF. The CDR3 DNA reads TGCAGCGTTGGTCATAGCGGGGGCCCCGGGGAGACCCAGTACTTC.

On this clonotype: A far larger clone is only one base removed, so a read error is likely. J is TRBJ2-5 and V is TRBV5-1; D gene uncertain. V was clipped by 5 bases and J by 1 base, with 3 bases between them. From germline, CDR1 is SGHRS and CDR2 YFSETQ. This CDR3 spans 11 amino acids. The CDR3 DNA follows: TGCGCCAGCAGATTCCAAGAGACCCAGTACTTC. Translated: CASRFQETQYF.

CDR3 in amino acids: CASSAEAGDTEAFF. CDR3 sequence (DNA): TGTGCCAGCAGCGCGGAGGCGGGGGACACTGAAGCTTTCTTT. This chain links TRBV9 with TRBJ1-1, with TRBD1 as a possible D gene (5 bases). The germline V and J ends were trimmed by 3 bases and 3 bases, with 12 bases remaining between them. Looked up from germline, CDR1 is SGDLS and CDR2 is YYNGEE. The CDR3 extends over 14 amino acids.

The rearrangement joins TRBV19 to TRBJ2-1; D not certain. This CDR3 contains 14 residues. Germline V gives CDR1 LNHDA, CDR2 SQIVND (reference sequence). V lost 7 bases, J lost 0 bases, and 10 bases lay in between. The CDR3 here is CASTPKNSYNEQFF. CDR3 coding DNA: TGTGCCAGTACCCCCAAGAACTCCTACAATGAGCAGTTCTTC.

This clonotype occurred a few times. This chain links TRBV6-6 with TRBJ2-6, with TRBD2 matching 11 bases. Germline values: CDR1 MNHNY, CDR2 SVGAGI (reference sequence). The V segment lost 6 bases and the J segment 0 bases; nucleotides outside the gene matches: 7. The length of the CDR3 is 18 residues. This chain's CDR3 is CASRTSGGDSSGANVLTF. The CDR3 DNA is TGTGCCAGCAGAACTAGCGGGGGTGACAGCTCTGGGGCCAACGTCCTGACTTTC.